The 23 T cell receptor beta chains presented below share a single source sample, sequenced in a study of control samples from healthy donors and cancer patients. Assay: immunoSEQ multiplex PCR; the TCRdb copy retains only in-frame clones and omits some. This sample has about 82,000 clones, with about 94% found just once. The specimen was blood. The source of these receptors is a woman in her late teens or twenties in good health.

The CDR3 region is CASSQDLSSVKAPLGYTF. The CDR3 DNA follows: TGCGCCAGCAGCCAAGATCTATCGTCAGTCAAAGCCCCTTTGGGCTACACCTTC. The rearrangement uses TRBV4-3 and TRBJ1-2; D call uncertain. The CDR3 totals 18 residues. Per germline, CDR1 LGHNA and CDR2 YSLEER. V gave up 0 bases and J gave up 8 bases, with 25 bases separating them.

This chain joins TRBV6-6 and TRBJ1-1; 9 bases align to TRBD1. The CDR3 sequence is 16 residues long. The J segment lost 0 bases and the V segment lost 6 bases, leaving 8 bases of the junction unmatched. CDR1 and CDR2 (germline): MNHNY, SVGAGI (reference sequence). Here the CDR3 DNA reads TGTGCCAGCAGGGGAACAGGGGGCTCGATGAACACTGAAGCTTTCTTT. Its protein is CASRGTGGSMNTEAFF.

This clone was seen only once. The rearrangement joins TRBV18 to TRBJ2-6; D might be TRBD2 (6 bases). V lost 4 bases to trimming and J lost 0 bases, with 16 bases between them. The CDR3 contains 18 residues. Germline V CDR1 and CDR2: KGHSH, LQKENI. The DNA for the CDR3 is TGTGCCAGCTCACAGCGACAGACGGGAGACTCTGGGGCCAACGTCCTGACTTTC. Amino acids: CASSQRQTGDSGANVLTF.

The J gene is TRBJ2-3, the V gene TRBV9, with unresolved D. Germline V gives CDR1 SGDLS, CDR2 YYNGEE. This CDR3 is built from 15 residues. V shed 0 bases and J shed 6 bases, with 14 bases lying between them. The CDR3 DNA follows: TGTGCCAGCAGCGTAGACCCGCTCTTCTCCGATACGCAGTATTTT. This sequence encodes CASSVDPLFSDTQYF.

V and J are TRBV10-3 and TRBJ1-5; 7 positions match TRBD1. The V gene's germline CDR1 is ENHRY and CDR2 SYGVKD. This CDR3 has 13 residues. V was pared by 10 bases and J by 6 bases, with 9 bases of the junction left unmatched. The CDR3 bases are TGTGCCACTGGTAAACAGGGGCCTCAGCCCCAGCATTTT. Residues: CATGKQGPQPQHF.

As regards this clone: One junction end does not reproduce the germline sequence, and a read error may be involved. The chain couples TRBV7-9 to TRBJ1-1; D is unclear. The CDR3 length is 14 residues. Looked up from germline, CDR1 is SEHNR and CDR2 is FQNEAQ (reference sequence). The CDR3 DNA follows: TGTGCCAGCAGCTTAGGGGTACAGAACCCTGAAGCTTTCTTT. It is translated as CASSLGVQNPEAFF.

This chain's CDR3 is CASSEFGPQRGYGYTF. The CDR3 DNA follows: TGTGCCAGCAGTGAATTCGGACCACAGCGAGGCTATGGCTACACCTTC. This rearrangement joins TRBV6-1 to TRBJ1-2; D uncertain. The CDR3 covers 16 residues. Germline CDR1 is MNHNS and CDR2 is SASEGT. Between the trimmed V and J ends, which lost 2 bases and 4 bases, there was a span of 17 bases.

The chain recombines TRBV2 with TRBJ2-5; 12 nucleotides line up with TRBD2. The germline gives CDR1 SNHLY, CDR2 FYNNEI. Trimming cost V 7 bases and J 5 bases; bases outside gene matches: 2. This CDR3 region has 13 residues. CDR3 sequence reads: CASTGTSGETQYF. The CDR3 DNA sequence: TGTGCCAGCACGGGGACTAGCGGGGAGACCCAGTACTTC. The full variable domain, rest sourced from reference TRBV2 and TRBJ2-5, is EPEVTQTPSHQVTQMGQEVILRCVPISNHLYFYWYRQILGQKVEFLVSFYNNEISEKSEIFDDQFSVERPDGSNFTLKIRSTKLEDSAMYFCASTGTSGETQYFGPGTRLLVL.

This clone was detected once. The chain couples TRBV27 to TRBJ2-7; TRBD1 agrees at 7 bases. The CDR3 consists of 14 residues. From germline, CDR1 is MNHEY and CDR2 SMNVEV (reference sequence). Unmatched junction bases numbered 5, after V lost 6 bases and J lost 0 bases. CDR3 nucleotide sequence: TGTGCCAGCAGAACGACAGGGAGCTCCTACGAGCAGTACTTC. This encodes CASRTTGSSYEQYF.

The chain carries TRBV6-1 and TRBJ1-5; possibly TRBD1 for D (5 bases). Germline CDR1 MNHNS, CDR2 SASEGT. This CDR3 has 15 residues. The ends were cut back, 2 bases at V and 2 bases at J, with 10 bases in the middle. As DNA, the CDR3 is TGTGCCAGCAGTGAACGGGGGGGTGGCAATCAGCCCCAGCATTTT. It codes for CASSERGGGNQPQHF.

This clone is a singleton in its sample. The rearrangement links TRBV5-1 to TRBJ2-1; 7 positions agree with TRBD2. Trimming cost V 4 bases and J 8 bases; bases outside gene matches: 21. Per germline, CDR1 SGHRS and CDR2 YFSETQ. CDR3 length: 18 residues. The CDR3 loop is CASSLGRGETGHDYEQFF. Here the CDR3 DNA reads TGCGCCAGCAGCCTAGGCCGGGGGGAAACGGGGCACGACTATGAGCAGTTCTTC.

The V and J genes are TRBV20-1 and TRBJ2-5; D uncertain. The CDR3 loop spans 10 amino acids. Per germline, CDR1 DFQATT and CDR2 SNEGSKA (reference sequence). V gave up 6 bases and J gave up 1 base, with 3 bases separating them. In nucleotides, the CDR3 is TGCAGTGCAGCCCAAGAGACCCAGTACTTC. It yields the protein CSAAQETQYF.

The rearrangement uses TRBV7-9 and TRBJ1-1; D gene unclear. V was cut by 1 base and J by 1 base, with 7 bases left in between. Germline CDR1 is SEHNR and CDR2 is FQNEAQ (reference sequence). The CDR3 is 14 amino acids. The CDR3 bases are TGTGCCAGCAGCTTAGTTAGTCCGAACACTGAAGCTTTCTTT. It specifies CASSLVSPNTEAFF.

The chain recombines TRBV9 with TRBJ1-6, with D maybe TRBD1 (5 bases). V was clipped by 3 bases and J by 7 bases, with 11 bases between them. In germline, CDR1 is SGDLS, CDR2 YYNGEE. The CDR3 runs to 14 residues. The CDR3 nucleotides read TGTGCCAGCAGCGCGAGGGGCAGCAATTCACCCCTCCACTTT. Its translation: CASSARGSNSPLHF.

The chain joins TRBV10-3 to TRBJ2-3; tentative D call: TRBD2 (6 bases). Germline V gene data show CDR1 as ENHRY and CDR2 as SYGVKD. Trimming cost V 0 bases and J 2 bases, with 9 bases left between them. CDR3 length: 15 amino acids. The CDR3 loop reads CAISESERVTDTQYF. The CDR3 nucleotides are TGTGCCATCAGTGAGTCTGAGCGGGTCACAGATACGCAGTATTTT.

V and J are TRBV5-4 and TRBJ1-2, with 8 positions matching TRBD1. CDR1 and CDR2 (germline): SGHNT, YYREEE (reference sequence). The CDR3 is made up of 16 amino acids. V was clipped by 5 bases and J by 10 bases; unmatched bases: 19. This CDR3 is CASSQEIQGARLIYTF. The DNA for the CDR3 is TGTGCCAGCAGTCAAGAAATCCAGGGGGCGAGGTTGATCTACACCTTC.

This chain joins TRBV6-2 or TRBV6-3 and TRBJ2-4; D might be TRBD1 (5 bases). Per germline, CDR1 MNHEY and CDR2 SVGEGT. V lost 5 bases and J lost 11, with 13 bases in between. The CDR3 covers 12 residues. DNA for the CDR3: TGTGCCAGCAGTAACCAGGGAAAGGTTCAGTACTTC. It yields the protein CASSNQGKVQYF.

This chain connects TRBV12-3 or TRBV12-4 to TRBJ1-3; D gene unclear. The CDR3 loop spans 13 amino acids. Trimming cost V 2 bases and J 3 bases, with 5 bases left between them. The CDR3, as DNA: TGTGCCAGCAGTTTAACCGATGGAAACACCATATATTTT. It encodes CASSLTDGNTIYF.

V and J are TRBV15 and TRBJ2-7; D unclear. CDR3 length equals 11 residues. Looked up from germline, CDR1 is LNHNV and CDR2 is YYDKDF (reference sequence). The germline V and J ends were trimmed by 9 bases and 6 bases, with 12 bases remaining between them. This chain's CDR3 is CATWVRCEQYF. The CDR3 region has the DNA TGTGCCACGTGGGTAAGGTGCGAGCAGTACTTC.

This chain uses TRBV12-3 or TRBV12-4 with TRBJ1-6, with 7 positions matching TRBD1. This CDR3 has 13 amino acids. V dropped 7 bases and J dropped 9; count of bases not matched to a gene: 6. CDR3 sequence reads: CASKGQLTSPLHF. The DNA of the CDR3 is TGTGCCAGCAAGGGACAGCTGACTTCACCCCTCCACTTT.

This clone was seen a handful of times. The chain is built from TRBV4-3 and TRBJ1-5, with D tentatively TRBD1 (5 bases). CDR3 length: 16 residues. The germline gives CDR1 LGHNA, CDR2 YSLEER. V was pared by 1 base and J by 6 bases, with 16 bases between. CDR3 loop: CASSQGTGLGSQPQHF. CDR3 nucleotides: TGCGCCAGCAGCCAAGGAACGGGGCTTGGTAGTCAGCCCCAGCATTTT.

This clone is a singleton in its sample. The CDR3 region is CASSLEVLGSGELFF. CDR3 nucleotide sequence: TGCGCCAGCAGCTTGGAGGTTTTGGGGTCCGGGGAGCTGTTTTTT. The V and J genes are TRBV5-1 and TRBJ2-2; no definite D call. The CDR3 is 15 amino acids. Trimming left V 0 bases short and J 6 bases short, with 12 bases between. Germline loops: CDR1 SGHRS, CDR2 YFSETQ.

The genes are TRBV12-3 or TRBV12-4 and TRBJ1-4; a weak D match, TRBD1 (6 bases). The V gene lost 5 bases and the J gene lost 6 bases, with 10 bases spanning the gap. This CDR3 has 13 amino acids. This CDR3 is CASSGQQDEKLFF. The CDR3 DNA sequence: TGTGCCAGCAGTGGACAGCAGGATGAAAAACTGTTTTTT.